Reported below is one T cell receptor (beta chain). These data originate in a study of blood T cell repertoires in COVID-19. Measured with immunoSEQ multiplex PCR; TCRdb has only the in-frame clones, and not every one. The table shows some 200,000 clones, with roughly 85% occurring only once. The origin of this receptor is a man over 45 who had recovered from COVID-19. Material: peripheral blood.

The CDR3 protein is CASSLGQGASYNEQFF. CDR3 DNA: TGCGCCAGCAGCTTGGGACAGGGGGCCTCCTACAATGAGCAGTTCTTC. The chain employs TRBV5-1 and TRBJ2-1; 10 bases match TRBD1. CDR1 is SGHRS, CDR2 YFSETQ, per germline. The CDR3 extends over 16 amino acids. V lost 0 bases, J lost 0 bases, and 0 bases stayed unmatched.